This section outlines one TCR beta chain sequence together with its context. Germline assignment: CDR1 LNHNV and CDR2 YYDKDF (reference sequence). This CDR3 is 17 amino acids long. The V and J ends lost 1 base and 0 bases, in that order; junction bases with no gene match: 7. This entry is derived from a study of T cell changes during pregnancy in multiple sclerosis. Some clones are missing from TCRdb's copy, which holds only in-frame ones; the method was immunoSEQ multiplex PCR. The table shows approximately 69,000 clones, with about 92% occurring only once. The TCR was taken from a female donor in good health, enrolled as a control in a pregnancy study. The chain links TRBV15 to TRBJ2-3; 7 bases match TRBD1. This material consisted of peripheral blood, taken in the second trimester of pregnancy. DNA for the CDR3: TGTGCCACCAGCAGAGGCCCTGGGACAGCCAGCACAGATACGCAGTATTTT. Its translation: CATSRGPGTASTDTQYF.